Listed here are 30 T cell receptor beta chains from one sample, sequenced in a study of cytomegalovirus exposure and HLA in healthy donors. Researchers ran the PCR with 60 Vbeta and 13 Jbeta primers. Sequencing was performed with immunoSEQ multiplex PCR; in TCRdb, only in-frame clones are kept and a portion is missing. The sample has approximately 190,000 clones; 70% are singletons. The specimen sequenced was PBMCs. All receptors derive from a man aged 35-49 years in good health and CMV-seropositive.

The gene calls are TRBV6-5 and TRBJ2-5, with 8 nucleotides matching TRBD1. The last part of the DNA fits TRBJ2-7 better; the J call may be wrong. CDR3 size: 14 residues. Germline assignment: CDR1 MNHEY and CDR2 SVGAGI. CDR3: CASSRTGTGYEQYF. The CDR3 region has the DNA TGTGCCAGCAGTCGGACAGGGACGGGCTACGAGCAGTACTTC.

The chain recombines TRBV7-3 with TRBJ2-3; D is ambiguous. The CDR3 has 14 residues. Trimming shortened V by 5 bases and J by 4 bases, and 13 bases separated the two germline ends. Germline lookup yields CDR1 SGHTA and CDR2 FQGTGA. The CDR3 nucleotides are TGTGCCAGCAGCCCCCTAGTGTCGGCAGATACGCAGTATTTT. Translation gives CASSPLVSADTQYF.

V usage is TRBV12-5 and J usage is TRBJ2-5; TRBD2 matches at 8 bases. Germline lookup yields CDR1 LGHNT and CDR2 FRNRAP. The V segment lost 3 bases and the J segment 1 base; nucleotides outside the gene matches: 7. CDR3 length: 16 amino acids. CDR3 amino acids: CASGLVLAGFQETQYF. The CDR3 coding sequence is TGTGCTAGTGGTTTAGTGCTAGCGGGCTTCCAAGAGACCCAGTACTTC.

V gene TRBV10-3 combines with J gene TRBJ1-4; tentatively, D is TRBD1 (6 bases). Germline V lookup: CDR1 ENHRY, CDR2 SYGVKD. Trimming removed 6 bases from V and 1 base from J, with 12 bases in between. This CDR3 contains 15 residues. DNA of the CDR3: TGTGCCATCAGCCTCGGGACAAGAACTAATGAAAAACTGTTTTTT. Translated: CAISLGTRTNEKLFF.

This clone has just a few counts. The rearrangement joins TRBV5-5 to TRBJ1-1, with TRBD1 identical over 8 bases. The CDR3 covers 14 residues. The J segment lost 0 bases and the V segment lost 4 bases, leaving 2 bases of the junction unmatched. CDR1 is SGHKS, CDR2 YYEKEE, per germline (reference sequence). Written as DNA, the CDR3 is TGTGCCAGCAGCCGACAGGGGATGAACACTGAAGCTTTCTTT. Encoded protein: CASSRQGMNTEAFF.

The rearrangement joins TRBV6-4 to TRBJ2-3, with 8 bases fitting TRBD1. The V gene end was trimmed by 0 bases and the J gene end by 5 bases; junction bases not matched to a gene: 13. CDR3 size: 18 residues. Germline-derived CDR1 and CDR2 are MRHNA and SNTAGT. The CDR3 is CASSDSRGQGPAGDTQYF. CDR3 bases: TGTGCCAGCAGTGACTCCAGAGGACAGGGCCCGGCGGGAGATACGCAGTATTTT.

V is TRBV7-2 and J is TRBJ2-5, with TRBD2 matching 15 bases. The J call could be wrong; TRBJ2-7 is a better fit for the DNA end. The CDR3 extends over 17 amino acids. Germline CDR1 reads SGHTA; CDR2 reads FQGNSA. CDR3 region: CASSLGTSGGAGREQYF. The CDR3 DNA sequence: TGTGCCAGCAGCTTAGGGACTAGCGGGGGGGCGGGGCGCGAGCAGTACTTC.

The rearrangement links TRBV4-1 to TRBJ1-5; 8 positions match TRBD1. Germline trimming cut 2 bases from V and 2 bases from J; bases unmatched to any gene: 5. The CDR3 totals 16 residues. Germline V gene data show CDR1 as MGHRA and CDR2 as YSYEKL. The CDR3 loop reads CASSQYTGGGNQPQHF. CDR3 DNA sequence: TGCGCCAGCAGCCAATACACAGGGGGAGGCAATCAGCCCCAGCATTTT.

The chain is built from TRBV7-2 and TRBJ2-4; D perhaps matches TRBD1 (5 bases). The germline V gene has CDR1 SGHTA and CDR2 FQGNSA. The CDR3 runs to 13 residues. With 5 bases removed from V and 0 bases from J, the gap between germline ends came to 5 bases. CDR3 sequence reads: CASSQGAKNIQYF. The CDR3 DNA follows: TGTGCCAGCAGCCAGGGAGCCAAAAACATTCAGTACTTC.

This chain connects TRBV7-2 to TRBJ1-3, with no clear D. The CDR3 runs 13 residues. Germline CDR1 reads SGHTA; CDR2 reads FQGNSA. Trimming removed 4 bases from V and 8 bases from J, with 12 bases in between. CDR3 protein: CASSSRYGDTIYF. CDR3 sequence (DNA): TGTGCCAGCAGCTCCCGGTACGGGGACACCATATATTTT.

To note about this clone: This sample includes further DNA sequences coding for the same CDR3. V is TRBV5-8 and J is TRBJ1-5; the D gene is possibly TRBD1 (6 bases). Looked up from germline, CDR1 is SGHTS and CDR2 is YDEGEE. This CDR3 spans 15 amino acids. V was clipped by 4 bases and J by 0 bases, with 11 bases between them. In DNA form, the CDR3 reads TGTGCCAGCAGCCTGGGACACAATAGCAATCAGCCCCAGCATTTT. Translation gives CASSLGHNSNQPQHF.

The rearrangement uses TRBV15 and TRBJ1-4; unclear D gene. Trimming took off 0 bases at V and 10 bases at J, with 18 bases between the two ends. The CDR3 runs to 16 residues. The germline CDR1 and CDR2 sequences are LNHNV and YYDKDF (reference sequence). CDR3 region: CATSRDGSGNFGKLFF. The CDR3 DNA reads TGTGCCACCAGCAGAGATGGGTCAGGCAATTTCGGAAAACTGTTTTTT.

In its sample, this clone was seen a few times. The chain carries TRBV28 and TRBJ1-2, with 9 bases identical to TRBD1. J lost 4 bases, V lost 6 bases, and 6 bases had no gene match. This CDR3 spans 14 amino acids. The germline gives CDR1 MDHEN, CDR2 SYDVKM. The DNA for the CDR3 is TGTGCCAGCAGCCCAACAGGGGGCGTCTATGGCTACACCTTC. It encodes CASSPTGGVYGYTF.

The chain is built from TRBV10-1 and TRBJ1-1, with D possibly matching TRBD1 (5 bases). Trimming took off 5 bases at V and 0 bases at J, with 10 bases between the two ends. In germline, CDR1 is WNHNN, CDR2 SYGVQD (reference sequence). This CDR3 region has 14 residues. CDR3 nucleotide sequence: TGCGCCAGCAGTCGACAGTCCATGAACACTGAAGCTTTCTTT. Translating gives CASSRQSMNTEAFF.

This rearrangement joins TRBV7-7 to TRBJ2-5; the match to TRBD2 covers 9 bases. Germline-derived CDR1 and CDR2 are SSHAT and FNYEAQ (reference sequence). Losses at the gene ends were 5 bases for V and 4 bases for J; bases not matched to a gene: 8. The CDR3 has 15 residues. Here the CDR3 reads CASSPRGGDVETQYF. The DNA for the CDR3 is TGTGCCAGCAGCCCGCGGGGGGGGGACGTAGAGACCCAGTACTTC.

The chain is built from TRBV28 and TRBJ1-1; D might be TRBD1 (5 bases). V was cut by 1 base and J by 4 bases, with 13 bases left in between. The CDR3 is 15 residues long. Per the germline V gene, CDR1 is MDHEN and CDR2 is SYDVKM. The CDR3 DNA follows: TGTGCCAGCAGTTTATTGGGGCAGGGTGTCACTGAAGCTTTCTTT. Translating gives CASSLLGQGVTEAFF.

The V gene is TRBV29-1, the J gene TRBJ2-7; no firm D call. This CDR3 is built from 11 residues. The V gene lost 4 bases and the J gene lost 4 bases, with 8 bases spanning the gap. Germline values: CDR1 SQVTM, CDR2 ANQGSEA. The DNA of the CDR3 is TGCAGCGTTGGAAGCCTTTACGAGCAGTACTTC. Protein product: CSVGSLYEQYF.

The CDR3 DNA follows: TGTGCCAGCAGCGTAGGTTCCAGGGGTTACTTGGGCGAGCAGTACTTC. Amino acid sequence: CASSVGSRGYLGEQYF. The J gene is TRBJ2-7, the V gene TRBV9; TRBD1 might be the D (6 bases). V lost 0 bases and J lost 6, with 19 bases in between. Germline V gene sequence: CDR1 SGDLS, CDR2 YYNGEE. This CDR3 comprises 16 residues.

The chain links TRBV14 to TRBJ2-4, with a possible D match to TRBD1 (6 bases). Per germline, CDR1 SGHDN and CDR2 FVKESK. The CDR3 runs to 15 residues. The V end was cut by 3 bases, the J end by 2 bases, with 11 bases between. The CDR3 DNA reads TGTGCCAGCAGCCACGGTGACAGGACCAAAAACATTCAGTACTTC. As protein: CASSHGDRTKNIQYF.

V is TRBV2 and J is TRBJ1-6; D gene ambiguous. The CDR3 length is 13 residues. The germline gives CDR1 SNHLY, CDR2 FYNNEI. Trimming shortened V by 8 bases and J by 6 bases, and 11 bases separated the two germline ends. The CDR3 loop is CASASGVNSPLHF. In nucleotides, the CDR3 is TGTGCCAGCGCCAGCGGGGTTAATTCACCCCTCCACTTT.

This clone came up once. This rearrangement joins TRBV6-5 to TRBJ1-2; D is unresolved. The CDR3 has 14 amino acids. V lost 2 bases to trimming and J lost 3 bases, with 10 bases between them. In germline, CDR1 is MNHEY, CDR2 SVGAGI. In DNA form, the CDR3 reads TGTGCCAGCAGTTACGCAGAATCCGACTATGGCTACACCTTC. The encoded protein is CASSYAESDYGYTF.

This clone was detected only a few times. This rearrangement joins TRBV7-9 to TRBJ2-3; D is unclear. CDR1 is SEHNR and CDR2 is FQNEAQ in the germline V gene (reference sequence). Trimming took 2 bases from V and 2 from J, leaving 2 bases between them. The CDR3 loop spans 12 amino acids. CDR3 nucleotides: TGTGCCAGCAGCTTACTCACAGATACGCAGTATTTT. It yields the protein CASSLLTDTQYF.

The chain links TRBV7-3 to TRBJ1-2, with 8 bases lining up with TRBD1. From germline, CDR1 is SGHTA and CDR2 FQGTGA. Trimming at V came to 5 bases and at J to 8 bases, leaving 7 bases not matched to a gene. The length of the CDR3 is 13 residues. CDR3 nucleotides: TGTGCCAGCAGCCAACCAGGGGGCAGCGGCTACACCTTC. Its protein is CASSQPGGSGYTF.

The V gene is TRBV19, the J gene TRBJ2-7; 7 bases match TRBD1. Germline assignment: CDR1 LNHDA and CDR2 SQIVND (reference sequence). The trim removed 4 bases at V and 3 bases at J, leaving 3 bases unmatched. The CDR3 covers 13 residues. The CDR3 protein is CASSRTGFYEQYF. CDR3 nucleotides: TGTGCCAGTAGTAGGACAGGTTTCTACGAGCAGTACTTC.

The rearrangement uses TRBV5-6 and TRBJ2-7, with 9 nucleotides matching TRBD1. The germline V gene encodes CDR1 SGHDT and CDR2 YYEEEE. V lost 5 bases to trimming and J lost 4 bases; unmatched junction nucleotides: 7. CDR3 length equals 14 residues. As DNA, the CDR3 is TGTGCCAGCAGTTTGAGGACAGGGGTATACGAGCAGTACTTC. The encoded protein is CASSLRTGVYEQYF.

The chain joins TRBV28 to TRBJ2-5, with a possible D match to TRBD2 (7 bases). V was shortened by 9 bases and J by 5 bases, with 25 bases between the two germline ends. The CDR3 is 16 residues long. Germline V gives CDR1 MDHEN, CDR2 SYDVKM. DNA for the CDR3: TGTGCCAGGGGCCCTGGGCGGGGGCCCGTGGTGGAGACCCAGTACTTC. It encodes CARGPGRGPVVETQYF.

This chain joins TRBV5-1 and TRBJ2-5, with TRBD1 matching 8 bases. The V gene end was trimmed by 4 bases and the J gene end by 0 bases; junction bases not matched to a gene: 17. The CDR3 spans 19 residues. Germline assignment: CDR1 SGHRS and CDR2 YFSETQ. For the CDR3, the DNA is TGCGCCAGCAGCCTCGGACAGGGTCCCAGTAGGGGTTACCAAGAGACCCAGTACTTC. Encoded protein: CASSLGQGPSRGYQETQYF.

This clone was recorded once. The chain joins TRBV5-6 to TRBJ1-2; tentatively, D is TRBD1 (5 bases). Germline V lookup: CDR1 SGHDT, CDR2 YYEEEE. Trimming shortened V by 3 bases and J by 4 bases, and 10 bases separated the two germline ends. The CDR3 runs 13 residues. CDR3 sequence: CASSSGNGYGYTF. The DNA of the CDR3 is TGTGCCAGCAGCTCAGGGAACGGCTATGGCTACACCTTC.

Points on this clone: Germline is not matched at one junction end, which may reflect a read error. V gene TRBV6-1 combines with J gene TRBJ2-3, with 8 bases identical to TRBD1. This CDR3 is 14 amino acids long. CDR1 is MNHNS and CDR2 is SASEGT in the germline V gene. The CDR3 nucleotides are TGTACCAGCCAATCAGGGGGCATCACAGATACGCAGTATTTT. This translates into CTSQSGGITDTQYF.

The chain couples TRBV5-6 to TRBJ1-3, with 7 bases fitting TRBD1. The V and J ends lost 4 bases and 0 bases, in that order; junction bases with no gene match: 16. This CDR3 spans 19 amino acids. Germline CDR1 SGHDT, CDR2 YYEEEE. For the CDR3, the DNA is TGTGCCAGCAGCCCAACGACAGGGAGAATCCCGATCTCTGGAAACACCATATATTTT. Its translation is CASSPTTGRIPISGNTIYF.